This T cell receptor beta chain was identified during a study of T cell responses to AZD1222 COVID-19 vaccine. Study findings and constraints: The sample set comprised mostly white British donors with more females, and clonal diversity was possibly underestimated.

Per the germline V gene, CDR1 is MDHEN and CDR2 is SYDVKM. This CDR3 spans 12 amino acids. The ends were cut back, 6 bases at V and 4 bases at J, with 9 bases in the middle. The method was immunoSEQ multiplex PCR; TCRdb's version includes in-frame clones alone and lacks a portion of them. The sample lists roughly 150,000 clones; about nine tenths were seen once. Turning to this clone: Antigen: not known.

Sequenced here: peripheral blood, sampled on day 0 of AZD1222 vaccination. The V and J genes are TRBV28 and TRBJ1-2; D is perhaps TRBD1 (6 bases). The clonotype was recovered from an adult in good health. CDR3 bases: TGTGCCAGCAGGACAGGTGGCTATGGCTACACCTTC. Translated: CASRTGGYGYTF.